This T cell receptor (beta chain) was captured by sequencing in a study of shared clonotypes between healthy human individuals. About the research overall: In total, the donors were a couple of women and a few men aged 18 to 49. Overall study results and limits: Only blood was sampled; tissue repertoires likely differ.

On this clone itself: The antigen remains unidentified.

Germline V CDR1 and CDR2: KGHSH, LQKENI. The CDR3 runs to 15 residues. Trimming took off 5 bases at V and 2 bases at J, with 12 bases between the two ends. TCRdb's copy holds only in-frame clones and misses some; the assay was immunoSEQ multiplex PCR. The sample has about 1.5 million clones; approximately 98% are singletons. The specimen sequenced was naive CD4+ T cells sorted from blood. Subset here: CD45RA+ positively selected. The TCR originated in a man aged 25-40 years in good health. V is TRBV18 and J is TRBJ1-4; D call uncertain. The CDR3 spells CASSSLSGTNEKLFF. The CDR3 DNA reads as TGTGCCAGCTCATCCTTATCGGGGACTAATGAAAAACTGTTTTTT.